The 17 T cell receptor beta chains below come from one sample, sequenced in a study of human T cells and chemical hapten exposure (dated by TCRdb to the early 2020s). Explained via the paper, the time point label denotes: pre-sensitization, week 0. What the treatment or condition label conveys for this sample: therapeutic diphenylcyclopropenone sensitization with weekly scalp DPC. The library came from RACE. Sequencer: NextSeq 500. TCRdb reran the public reads through fastp at Q25 and MiXCR, keeping productive beta chains. Rows matching on CDR3 protein sequence are summarized as one entry with the most common DNA and genes. The sample table lists 300,000 to 450,000 distinct CDR3 sequences, less than 6.5% of them with a count of one. Of the sample, 2.5% to 3% is held by the ten largest clones. This specimen was whole blood, taken in connection with sensitization to the hapten diphenylcyclopropenone (DPC). The receptor set was obtained from a woman aged 45 to 65 with alopecia areata. Some clones in this sample may be carry-over from other donors' samples.

This clonotype was recorded at least ten times. The J gene is TRBJ2-1, the V gene TRBV6-5; a possible D gene is TRBD1 (6 bases). Trimming cost V 5 bases and J 0 bases, with 17 bases left between them. The CDR3 is 17 amino acids. CDR1 is MNHEY and CDR2 is SVGAGI in the germline V gene. The CDR3, as DNA: TGTGCCAGCAGTGCTCAGCAGGGGCCCCTCTCCTACAATGAGCAGTTCTTC. It is translated as CASSAQQGPLSYNEQFF.

The CDR3 here is CAIGEGGDNYGYTF. The CDR3 nucleotides read TGTGCCATCGGCGAAGGGGGAGATAACTATGGCTACACCTTC. V usage is TRBV10-3 and J usage is TRBJ1-2; tentatively, D is TRBD1 (6 bases). This CDR3 spans 14 amino acids. V gave up 8 bases and J gave up 1 base, with 14 bases separating them. CDR1 and CDR2 (germline): ENHRY, SYGVKD.

V usage is TRBV14 and J usage is TRBJ1-4, with TRBD1 matching 7 bases. Germline V gene sequence: CDR1 SGHDN, CDR2 FVKESK. This CDR3 is 14 amino acids long. V shed 4 bases and J 2 bases; nucleotides not matched to a gene: 1. CDR3 nucleotides: TGTGCCAGCAGCCCGACAGGGACTAATGAAAAACTGTTTTTT. Amino acid sequence: CASSPTGTNEKLFF.

This clonotype was counted ten times or more. The chain links TRBV20-1 to TRBJ2-7; the match to TRBD1 covers 8 bases. CDR1 and CDR2 from the germline V gene are DFQATT and SNEGSKA (reference sequence). The CDR3 has 14 amino acids. The V and J ends lost 6 bases and 2 bases, in that order; junction bases with no gene match: 9. The CDR3 loop is CSAIRQGTPYEQYF. CDR3 in DNA: TGCAGTGCCATCCGACAGGGGACTCCCTACGAGCAGTACTTC.

Many counts were recorded for this clonotype. This sequence joins TRBV4-1 and TRBJ2-3; 13 bases fit TRBD2. The J segment lost 2 bases and the V segment lost 2 bases, leaving 4 bases of the junction unmatched. The germline V gene encodes CDR1 MGHRA and CDR2 YSYEKL. This CDR3 has 17 residues. CDR3 DNA sequence: TGCGCCAGCAGCCAATGGGGACTAGCGGGAAACACAGATACGCAGTATTTT. Translation gives CASSQWGLAGNTDTQYF.

V is TRBV7-8 and J is TRBJ2-7; no definite D call. Germline V CDR1 and CDR2: SGHVS, FQNEAQ. The CDR3 extends over 11 amino acids. Trimming cost V 3 bases and J 4 bases, with 4 bases left between them. CDR3 coding DNA: TGTGCCAGCAGCTTCAAATACGAGCAGTACTTC. Translated, it gives CASSFKYEQYF.

This clonotype showed up many times. J is TRBJ2-6 and V is TRBV29-1; D unclear. V shed 4 bases and J shed 0 bases, with 4 bases lying between them. Germline V lookup: CDR1 SQVTM, CDR2 ANQGSEA. The CDR3 totals 13 residues. The CDR3 DNA reads TGCAGCGTTGGGCTCTCTGGGGCCAACGTCCTGACTTTC. It encodes CSVGLSGANVLTF.

The chain couples TRBV29-1 to TRBJ2-1; D is possibly TRBD2 (6 bases). V was pared by 3 bases and J by 12 bases, with 9 bases between. The V gene's germline CDR1 is SQVTM and CDR2 ANQGSEA. The CDR3 contains 10 residues. CDR3 protein: CSVEGGGQFF. CDR3 nucleotides: TGCAGCGTTGAGGGGGGAGGGCAGTTCTTC.

The sample holds many counts of this clonotype. This chain joins TRBV12-3 or TRBV12-4 and TRBJ2-5; 8 nucleotides line up with TRBD2. V lost 6 bases to trimming and J lost 0 bases; unmatched junction nucleotides: 3. The CDR3 is 14 residues long. The CDR3 loop reads CASSLAGHQETQYF. CDR3 DNA sequence: TGTGCCAGCAGCCTAGCGGGCCACCAAGAGACCCAGTACTTC.

At least ten counts were recorded for this clonotype. The V gene is TRBV2, the J gene TRBJ2-6, with 8 nucleotides matching TRBD1. CDR3 length equals 16 residues. Looked up from germline, CDR1 is SNHLY and CDR2 is FYNNEI. Trimming took 8 bases from V and 11 from J; bases not matched to a gene: 17. The CDR3 spells CASAQRTGTGEDVLTF. CDR3 nucleotides: TGTGCCAGCGCACAACGAACCGGGACAGGTGAAGACGTCCTGACTTTC. Based on the CDR3 plus reference TRBV2 and TRBJ2-6, the full variable domain is EPEVTQTPSHQVTQMGQEVILRCVPISNHLYFYWYRQILGQKVEFLVSFYNNEISEKSEIFDDQFSVERPDGSNFTLKIRSTKLEDSAMYFCASAQRTGTGEDVLTFGAGSRLTVL.

This clonotype has just a few counts. The chain has TRBV20-1 and TRBJ2-4, with unresolved D. Germline-derived CDR1 and CDR2 are DFQATT and SNEGSKA (reference sequence). The CDR3 contains 14 residues. Between the trimmed V and J ends, which lost 3 bases and 0 bases, there was a span of 9 bases. The CDR3 DNA reads TGCAGTGCTAGTGTGGGGATAGCCAAAAACATTCAGTACTTC. This gives the protein CSASVGIAKNIQYF.

This clonotype was seen at least ten times. The chain uses TRBV7-9 and TRBJ1-2; 8 bases align to TRBD1. Germline CDR1 and CDR2: SEHNR and FQNEAQ (reference sequence). V lost 6 bases, J lost 8 bases, and 8 bases stayed unmatched. CDR3 length: 13 amino acids. CDR3 sequence: CASSATGARGYTF. The CDR3 DNA follows: TGTGCCAGCAGTGCGACAGGGGCCAGAGGCTACACCTTC.

This clonotype has a count of ten or more. The DNA of the CDR3 is TGTGCCAGCAGCCGGGACAGGAAGAATAGCAATCAGCCCCAGCATTTT. Its translation is CASSRDRKNSNQPQHF. The chain combines TRBV12-3 or TRBV12-4 with TRBJ1-5, with 8 bases aligning to TRBD1. The CDR3 is made up of 16 amino acids. Losses at the gene ends were 6 bases for V and 0 bases for J; bases not matched to a gene: 7.

This clonotype was detected many times. V usage is TRBV11-2 and J usage is TRBJ2-1, with 8 positions matching TRBD1. J gave up 4 bases and V 5 bases, and 10 bases lay outside the gene matches. The V gene's germline CDR1 is SGHAT and CDR2 FQNNGV. CDR3 length: 16 residues. CDR3: CASSPPGTGLYNEQFF. In DNA form, the CDR3 reads TGTGCCAGCAGCCCACCTGGGACAGGTTTATACAATGAGCAGTTCTTC. Looking up the rest from reference TRBV11-2 and TRBJ2-1 gives the full variable domain: EAGVAQSPRYKIIEKRQSVAFWCNPISGHATLYWYQQILGQGPKLLIQFQNNGVVDDSQLPKDRFSAERLKGVDSTLKIQPAKLEDSAVYLCASSPPGTGLYNEQFFGPGTRLTVL.

This clonotype showed up just a few times. This sequence joins TRBV29-1 and TRBJ1-1; D ambiguous. Per the germline V gene, CDR1 is SQVTM and CDR2 is ANQGSEA. The CDR3 contains 13 residues. V was trimmed by 7 bases and J by 5 bases, leaving 17 bases between them. CDR3 bases: TGCAGCGGGACTACGACATCGGGGACTGAAGCTTTCTTT. Protein: CSGTTTSGTEAFF.

The V and J genes are TRBV6-2 or TRBV6-3 and TRBJ1-5; D remains ambiguous. V lost 6 bases, J lost 4 bases, and 16 bases lay in between. The CDR3 contains 15 residues. Per the germline V gene, CDR1 is MNHEY and CDR2 is SVGEGT. CDR3 nucleotides: TGTGCCAGCAGCCCTGGGAGTCCTGGGAATCAGCCCCAGCATTTT. Its protein is CASSPGSPGNQPQHF.

This clonotype was seen a few times. The CDR3 loop reads CASSWDGLSGNTIYF. CDR3 in DNA: TGTGCCAGCAGTTGGGACGGACTCTCTGGAAACACCATATATTTT. This rearrangement joins TRBV27 to TRBJ1-3; D may be TRBD1 (5 bases). Germline CDR1 MNHEY, CDR2 SMNVEV (reference sequence). The CDR3 sequence is 15 residues long. Trimming stripped 4 bases from V and 0 bases from J, with 10 bases between.